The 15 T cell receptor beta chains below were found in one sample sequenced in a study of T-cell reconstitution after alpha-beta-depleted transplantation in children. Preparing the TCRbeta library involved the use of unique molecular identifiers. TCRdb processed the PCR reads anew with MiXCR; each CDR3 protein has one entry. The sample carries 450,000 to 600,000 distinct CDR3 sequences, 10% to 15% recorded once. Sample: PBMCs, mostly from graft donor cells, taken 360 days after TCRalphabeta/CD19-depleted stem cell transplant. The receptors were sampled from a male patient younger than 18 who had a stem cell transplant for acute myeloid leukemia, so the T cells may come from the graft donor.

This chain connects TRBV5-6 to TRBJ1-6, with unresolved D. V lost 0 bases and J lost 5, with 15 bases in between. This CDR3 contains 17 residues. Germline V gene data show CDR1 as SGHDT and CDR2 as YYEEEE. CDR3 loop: CASSLVGLGPDNSPLHF. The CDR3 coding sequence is TGTGCCAGCAGCTTGGTCGGATTAGGGCCAGATAATTCACCCCTCCACTTT.

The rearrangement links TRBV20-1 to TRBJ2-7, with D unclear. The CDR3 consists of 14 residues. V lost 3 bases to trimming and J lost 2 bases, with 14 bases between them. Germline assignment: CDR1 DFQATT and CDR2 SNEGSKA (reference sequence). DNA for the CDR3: TGCAGTGCTAGTGTCCGCTCACTTCCCTACGAGCAGTACTTC. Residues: CSASVRSLPYEQYF.

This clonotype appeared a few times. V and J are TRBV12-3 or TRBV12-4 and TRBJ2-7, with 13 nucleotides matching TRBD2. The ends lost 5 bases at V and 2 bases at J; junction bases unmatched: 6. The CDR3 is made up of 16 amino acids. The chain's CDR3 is CASSIEGTSGTYEQYF. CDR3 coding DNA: TGTGCCAGCAGTATCGAGGGGACTAGCGGGACCTACGAGCAGTACTTC.

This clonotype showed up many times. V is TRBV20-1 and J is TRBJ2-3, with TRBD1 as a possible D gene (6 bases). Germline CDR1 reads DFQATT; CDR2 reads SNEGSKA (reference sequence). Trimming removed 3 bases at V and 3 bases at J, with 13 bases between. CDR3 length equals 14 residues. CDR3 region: CSASSQGPTDTQYF. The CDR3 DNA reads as TGCAGTGCTAGTAGTCAGGGGCCGACAGATACGCAGTATTTT.

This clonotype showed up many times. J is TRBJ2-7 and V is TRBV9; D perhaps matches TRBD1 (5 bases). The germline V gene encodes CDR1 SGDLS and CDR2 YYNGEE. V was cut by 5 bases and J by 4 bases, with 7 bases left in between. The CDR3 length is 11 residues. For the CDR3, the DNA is TGTGCCAGCAGAGACAGTTACGAGCAGTACTTC. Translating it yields CASRDSYEQYF.

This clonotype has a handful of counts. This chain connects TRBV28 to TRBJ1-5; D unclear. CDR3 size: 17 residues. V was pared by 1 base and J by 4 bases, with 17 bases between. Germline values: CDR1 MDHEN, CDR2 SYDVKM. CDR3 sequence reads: CASSLLGSGENNQPQHF. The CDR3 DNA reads TGTGCCAGCAGTTTATTGGGCAGTGGCGAGAATAATCAGCCCCAGCATTTT.

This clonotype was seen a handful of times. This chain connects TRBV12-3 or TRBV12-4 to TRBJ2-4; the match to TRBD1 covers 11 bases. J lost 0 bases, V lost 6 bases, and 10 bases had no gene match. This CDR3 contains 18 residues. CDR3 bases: TGTGCCAGCAGCCCCGGGACAGGGGGGCCCTCAGCCAAAAACATTCAGTACTTC. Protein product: CASSPGTGGPSAKNIQYF.

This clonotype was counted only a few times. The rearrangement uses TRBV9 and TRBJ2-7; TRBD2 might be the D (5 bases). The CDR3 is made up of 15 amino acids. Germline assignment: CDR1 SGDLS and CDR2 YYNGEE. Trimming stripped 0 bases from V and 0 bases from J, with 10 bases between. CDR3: CASSVEAGYSYEQYF. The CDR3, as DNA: TGTGCCAGCAGCGTAGAGGCGGGCTACTCCTACGAGCAGTACTTC.

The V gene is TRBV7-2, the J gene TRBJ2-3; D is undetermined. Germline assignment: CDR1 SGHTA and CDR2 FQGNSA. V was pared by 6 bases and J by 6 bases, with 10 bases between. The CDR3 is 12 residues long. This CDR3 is CASRPLGDTQYF. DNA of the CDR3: TGTGCCAGCAGACCCTTGGGCGATACGCAGTATTTT.

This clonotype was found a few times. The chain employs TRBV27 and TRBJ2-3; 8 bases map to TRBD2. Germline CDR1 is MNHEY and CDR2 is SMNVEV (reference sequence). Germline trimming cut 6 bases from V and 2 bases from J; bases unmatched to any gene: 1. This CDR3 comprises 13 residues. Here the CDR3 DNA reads TGTGCCAGCAGGACTAGCGCCACAGATACGCAGTATTTT. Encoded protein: CASRTSATDTQYF.

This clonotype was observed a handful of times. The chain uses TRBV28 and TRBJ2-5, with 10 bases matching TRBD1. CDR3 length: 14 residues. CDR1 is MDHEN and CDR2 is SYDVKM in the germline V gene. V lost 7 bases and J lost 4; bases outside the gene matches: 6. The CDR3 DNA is TGTGCCAGCATAGACAGGGGGCGACCAGAGACCCAGTACTTC. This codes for CASIDRGRPETQYF.

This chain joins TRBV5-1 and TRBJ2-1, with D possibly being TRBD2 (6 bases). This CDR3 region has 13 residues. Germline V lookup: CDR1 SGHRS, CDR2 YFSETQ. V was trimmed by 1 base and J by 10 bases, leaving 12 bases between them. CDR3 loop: CASSLWLASEQFF. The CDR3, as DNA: TGCGCCAGCAGCTTGTGGCTAGCGTCCGAGCAGTTCTTC.

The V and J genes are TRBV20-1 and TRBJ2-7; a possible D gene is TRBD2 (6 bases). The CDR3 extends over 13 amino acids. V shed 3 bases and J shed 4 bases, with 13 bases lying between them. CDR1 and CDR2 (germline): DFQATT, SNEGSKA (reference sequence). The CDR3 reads CSASPGTQYEQYF. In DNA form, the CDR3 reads TGCAGTGCTAGCCCCGGGACTCAGTACGAGCAGTACTTC.

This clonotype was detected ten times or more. The CDR3 sequence: CASSSPSAGGFGDTQYF. CDR3 sequence (DNA): TGTGCCAGCAGTTCCCCTTCGGCGGGAGGGTTCGGGGATACGCAGTATTTT. This sequence joins TRBV12-3 or TRBV12-4 and TRBJ2-3, with 9 bases lining up with TRBD2. After removal of 4 bases from V and 6 bases from J, the junction contained 14 bases not matched to a gene. The CDR3 has 17 amino acids.

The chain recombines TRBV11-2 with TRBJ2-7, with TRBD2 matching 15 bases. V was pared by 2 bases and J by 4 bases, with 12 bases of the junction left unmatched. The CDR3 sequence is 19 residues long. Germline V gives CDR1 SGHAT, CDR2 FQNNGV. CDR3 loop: CASSLRTSGRAERGYEQYF. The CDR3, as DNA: TGTGCCAGCAGCTTACGGACTAGCGGGAGGGCCGAAAGGGGGTACGAGCAGTACTTC.